This is a list of T cell receptor beta chains from one sample in a study of blood T cell repertoires in COVID-19. Repertoires were generated with immunoSEQ multiplex PCR, while TCRdb's copy carries only in-frame clones and drops some. The sample lists about 140,000 clones, about 79% occurring once. The material sequenced was PBMCs or T cells enriched from blood (not recorded which). The receptors derive from a woman aged 45-60 years who had recovered from COVID-19. Each CDR3 is given with its conserved first and last residue. Each record gives: clone size, J gene, D gene, V gene, CDR3 DNA, CDR3 protein. D genes are given only for firm matches. The listing skips clone size in some rows; elsewhere it reads once, few, many or a size class.

clone_size: NA; j_call: TRBJ1-2; d_call: TRBD1; v_call: TRBV12-5; cdr3_nt: TGTGCTAGTGGTTTGGAAATAGGGACAGGTGCTAACTATGGCTACACCTTC; cdr3_aa: CASGLEIGTGANYGYTF
clone_size: NA; j_call: TRBJ1-2; d_call: NA; v_call: TRBV19; cdr3_nt: TGTGCCAGTAGTACCTGGGAGGGCGGTAATGGCTACACCTTC; cdr3_aa: CASSTWEGGNGYTF
clone_size: NA; j_call: TRBJ2-1; d_call: NA; v_call: TRBV27; cdr3_nt: TGTGCCAGCAGGCAGCGAATTAGCTCCTACAATGAGCAGTTCTTC; cdr3_aa: CASRQRISSYNEQFF
clone_size: once; j_call: TRBJ1-2; d_call: NA; v_call: TRBV28; cdr3_nt: TGTGCCAGCAGCCCCGGGGGTCCAGCTAACTATGGCTACACCTTC; cdr3_aa: CASSPGGPANYGYTF
clone_size: NA; j_call: TRBJ1-2; d_call: TRBD1; v_call: TRBV28; cdr3_nt: TGTGCCAGCAGAGCGCTTGAAACAGGGGGAGGTTATTCTTTCTTC; cdr3_aa: CASRALETGGGYSFF
clone_size: NA; j_call: TRBJ2-1; d_call: TRBD2; v_call: TRBV28; cdr3_nt: TGTGCCAGCAGCTCTTTAACTAGCGGGAGTAGGTCCTACAATGAGCAGTTCTTC; cdr3_aa: CASSSLTSGSRSYNEQFF
clone_size: NA; j_call: TRBJ1-5; d_call: TRBD1; v_call: TRBV6-1; cdr3_nt: TGTGCCAGCAGTGACCGACAGGGAAGGGTGAGCAATCAGCCCCAGCATTTT; cdr3_aa: CASSDRQGRVSNQPQHF
clone_size: NA; j_call: TRBJ2-5; d_call: NA; v_call: TRBV28; cdr3_nt: TGTGCCAGCAGTTTAGGGGGGGCAGGGGAGACCCAGTACTTC; cdr3_aa: CASSLGGAGETQYF
clone_size: NA; j_call: TRBJ2-1; d_call: NA; v_call: TRBV19; cdr3_nt: TGTGCCAGTAGATTGGCGAGCGGGCAATACAATGAGCAGTTCTTC; cdr3_aa: CASRLASGQYNEQFF
clone_size: few; j_call: TRBJ2-7; d_call: TRBD2; v_call: TRBV19; cdr3_nt: TGTGCCAGTAGTCCCCGGACTAGTTCCTACGAGCAGTACTTC; cdr3_aa: CASSPRTSSYEQYF